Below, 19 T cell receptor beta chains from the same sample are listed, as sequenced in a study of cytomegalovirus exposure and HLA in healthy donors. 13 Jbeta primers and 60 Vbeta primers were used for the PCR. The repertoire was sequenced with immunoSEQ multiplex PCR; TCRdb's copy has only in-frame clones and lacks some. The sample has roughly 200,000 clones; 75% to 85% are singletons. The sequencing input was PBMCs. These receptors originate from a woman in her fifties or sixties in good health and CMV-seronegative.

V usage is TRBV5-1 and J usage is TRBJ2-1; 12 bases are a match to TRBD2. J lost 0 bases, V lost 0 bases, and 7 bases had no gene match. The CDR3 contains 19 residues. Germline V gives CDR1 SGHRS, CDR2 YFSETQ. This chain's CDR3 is CASSLGLAGGGASYNEQFF. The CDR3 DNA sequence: TGCGCCAGCAGCTTGGGTCTAGCGGGAGGGGGGGCCTCCTACAATGAGCAGTTCTTC.

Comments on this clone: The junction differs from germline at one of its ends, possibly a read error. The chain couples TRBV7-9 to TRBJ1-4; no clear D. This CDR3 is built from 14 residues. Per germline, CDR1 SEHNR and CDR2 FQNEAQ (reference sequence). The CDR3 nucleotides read TGTGCCAGCAGCCTGGGTATAACTAACGAAAAACTGTTTTTT. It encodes CASSLGITNEKLFF.

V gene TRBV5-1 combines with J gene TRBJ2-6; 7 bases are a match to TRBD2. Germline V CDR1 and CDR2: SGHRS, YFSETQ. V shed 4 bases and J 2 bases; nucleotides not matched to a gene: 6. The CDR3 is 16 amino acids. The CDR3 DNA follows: TGCGCCAGCAGCCGCGGGGGAAGGGCTGGGGCCAACGTCCTGACTTTC. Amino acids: CASSRGGRAGANVLTF.

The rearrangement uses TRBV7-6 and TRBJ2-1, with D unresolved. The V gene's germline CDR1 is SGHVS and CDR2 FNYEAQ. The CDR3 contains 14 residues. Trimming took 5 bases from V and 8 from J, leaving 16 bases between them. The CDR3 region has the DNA TGTGCCAGCAGCCCCACGGGTCCCGCACATGAGCAGTTCTTC. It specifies CASSPTGPAHEQFF.

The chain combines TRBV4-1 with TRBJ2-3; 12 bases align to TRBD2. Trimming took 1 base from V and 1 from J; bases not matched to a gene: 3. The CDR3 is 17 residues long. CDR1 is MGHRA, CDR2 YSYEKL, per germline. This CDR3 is CASSQGLAGVRTDTQYF. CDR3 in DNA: TGCGCCAGCAGCCAAGGACTAGCGGGGGTGCGCACAGATACGCAGTATTTT.

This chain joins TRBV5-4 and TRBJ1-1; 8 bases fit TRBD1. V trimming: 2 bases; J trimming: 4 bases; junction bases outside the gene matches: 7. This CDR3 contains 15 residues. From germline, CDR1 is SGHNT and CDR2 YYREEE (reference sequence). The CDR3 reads CASSFLQGVSTEAFF. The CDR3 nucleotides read TGTGCCAGCAGCTTTCTACAGGGGGTCAGCACTGAAGCTTTCTTT.

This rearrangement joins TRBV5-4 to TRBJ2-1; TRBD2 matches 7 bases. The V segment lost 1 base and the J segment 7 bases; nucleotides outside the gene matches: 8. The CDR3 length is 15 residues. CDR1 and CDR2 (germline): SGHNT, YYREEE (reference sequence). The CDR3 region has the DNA TGTGCCAGCAGCTTGATGGGAGGGCCCCGTAATGAGCAGTTCTTC. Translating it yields CASSLMGGPRNEQFF.

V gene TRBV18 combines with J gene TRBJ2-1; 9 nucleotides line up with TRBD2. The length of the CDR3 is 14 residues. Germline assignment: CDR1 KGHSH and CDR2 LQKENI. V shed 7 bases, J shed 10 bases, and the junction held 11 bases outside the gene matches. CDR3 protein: CASFLPIAGDEQFF. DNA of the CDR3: TGTGCCAGCTTTCTCCCCATAGCGGGAGACGAGCAGTTCTTC. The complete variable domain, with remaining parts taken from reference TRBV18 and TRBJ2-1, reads NAGVMQNPRHLVRRRGQEARLRCSPMKGHSHVYWYRQLPEEGLKFMVYLQKENIIDESGMPKERFSAEFPKEGPSILRIQQVVRGDSAAYFCASFLPIAGDEQFFGPGTRLTVL.

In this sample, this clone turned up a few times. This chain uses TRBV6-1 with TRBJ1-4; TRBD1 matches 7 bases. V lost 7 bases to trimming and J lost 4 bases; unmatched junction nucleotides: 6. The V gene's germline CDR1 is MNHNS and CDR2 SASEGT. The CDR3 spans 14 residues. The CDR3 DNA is TGTGCCAGCACCAACGGACAGGTTAATGAAAAACTGTTTTTT. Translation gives CASTNGQVNEKLFF.

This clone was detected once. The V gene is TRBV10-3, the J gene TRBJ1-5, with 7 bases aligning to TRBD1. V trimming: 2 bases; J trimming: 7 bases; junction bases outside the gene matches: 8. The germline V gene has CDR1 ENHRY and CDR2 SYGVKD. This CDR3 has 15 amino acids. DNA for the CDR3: TGTGCCATCAGTGAGGACTCGACAGGGTCACAGCCCCAGCATTTT. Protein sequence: CAISEDSTGSQPQHF.

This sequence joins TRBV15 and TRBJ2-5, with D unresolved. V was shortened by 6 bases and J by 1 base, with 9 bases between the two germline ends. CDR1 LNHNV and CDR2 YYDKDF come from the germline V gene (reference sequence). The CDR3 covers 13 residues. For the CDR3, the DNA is TGTGCCACCAGTAAGCCAGGCCAAGAGACCCAGTACTTC. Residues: CATSKPGQETQYF.

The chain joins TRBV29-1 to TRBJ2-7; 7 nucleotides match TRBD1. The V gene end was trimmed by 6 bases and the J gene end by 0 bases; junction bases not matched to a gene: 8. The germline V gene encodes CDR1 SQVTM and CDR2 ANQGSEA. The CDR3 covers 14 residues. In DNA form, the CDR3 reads TGCAGCGTGTGGACAGGCAAGAGCTCCTACGAGCAGTACTTC. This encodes CSVWTGKSSYEQYF.

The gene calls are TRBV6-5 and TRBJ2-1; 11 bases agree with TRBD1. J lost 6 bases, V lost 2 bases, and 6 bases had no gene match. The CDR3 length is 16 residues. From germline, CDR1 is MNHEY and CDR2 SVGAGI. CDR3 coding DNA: TGTGCCAGCAGTTACCGTCCGGGACAGGGGGTCAATGAGCAGTTCTTC. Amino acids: CASSYRPGQGVNEQFF.

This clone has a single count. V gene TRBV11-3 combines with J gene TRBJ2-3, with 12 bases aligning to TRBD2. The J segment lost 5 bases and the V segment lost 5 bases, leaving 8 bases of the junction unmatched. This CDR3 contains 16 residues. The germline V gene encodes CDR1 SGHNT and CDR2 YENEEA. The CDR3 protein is CASSARLAGVEDTQYF. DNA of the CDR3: TGTGCCAGCAGCGCGAGACTAGCGGGAGTTGAAGATACGCAGTATTTT.

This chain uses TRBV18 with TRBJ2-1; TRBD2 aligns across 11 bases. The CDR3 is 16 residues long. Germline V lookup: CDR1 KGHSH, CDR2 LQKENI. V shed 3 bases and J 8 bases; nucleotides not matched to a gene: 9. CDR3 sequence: CASSPPTSGIEDEQFF. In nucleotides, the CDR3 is TGTGCCAGCTCACCCCCGACTAGCGGGATTGAAGATGAGCAGTTCTTC.

CDR3 sequence reads: CASTVTVVNTEAFF. The DNA for the CDR3 is TGTGCCAGCACCGTTACAGTAGTGAACACTGAAGCTTTCTTT. V and J are TRBV6-6 and TRBJ1-1; no reliable D call. In germline, CDR1 is MNHNY, CDR2 SVGAGI (reference sequence). V was trimmed by 7 bases and J by 0 bases, leaving 12 bases between them. The CDR3 is 14 residues long.

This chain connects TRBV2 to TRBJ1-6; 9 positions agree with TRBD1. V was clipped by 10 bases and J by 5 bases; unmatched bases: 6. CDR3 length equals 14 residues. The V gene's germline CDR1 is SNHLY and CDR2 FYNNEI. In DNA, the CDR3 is TGTGCCATCATGACAGGGGGGGATAATTCACCCCTCCACTTT. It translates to CAIMTGGDNSPLHF. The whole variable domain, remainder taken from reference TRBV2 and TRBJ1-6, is EPEVTQTPSHQVTQMGQEVILRCVPISNHLYFYWYRQILGQKVEFLVSFYNNEISEKSEIFDDQFSVERPDGSNFTLKIRSTKLEDSAMYFCAIMTGGDNSPLHFGNGTRLTVT.

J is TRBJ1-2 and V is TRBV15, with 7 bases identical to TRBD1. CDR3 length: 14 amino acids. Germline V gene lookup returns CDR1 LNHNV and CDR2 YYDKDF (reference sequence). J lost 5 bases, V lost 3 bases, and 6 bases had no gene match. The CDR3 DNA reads TGTGCCACCAGCAGGCAAACAGGGGAGTATGGCTACACCTTC. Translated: CATSRQTGEYGYTF.

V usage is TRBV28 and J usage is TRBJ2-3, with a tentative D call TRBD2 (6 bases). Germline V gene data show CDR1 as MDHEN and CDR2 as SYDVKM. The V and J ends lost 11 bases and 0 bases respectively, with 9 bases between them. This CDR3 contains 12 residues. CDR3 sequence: CAVGGSTDTQYF. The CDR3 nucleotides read TGTGCCGTGGGGGGTAGCACAGATACGCAGTATTTT.